This TCR beta chain was observed in a study of early T cells in non-severe SARS-CoV-2 infection. Study information: Sequenced material consisted of bulk RNA (from unsorted whole blood), and chains were unpaired.

General study points: Private and CD4 specificities were missed by VDJdb matching, skewed to anti-spike CD8.

Unique molecular identifiers tagged individual cDNA molecules. MiXCR, run by TCRdb on the 5' RACE reads, gives a single entry per CDR3 protein. The sample carries 25,000 to 35,000 distinct CDR3 sequences, roughly 4.9% recorded once. A remark on this clonotype: Its target is unknown.

This CDR3 has 16 residues. The V and J genes are TRBV21-1 and TRBJ2-1; the D call TRBD2 from the table was never checked on the DNA. TRBV21-1 corresponds to a pseudogene. The sequenced sample was whole blood. The receptor comes from an adult who was a healthcare worker with PCR-confirmed SARS-CoV-2 infection or an uninfected control (not recorded which). The CDR3 region has the DNA TGTGCCAGCAGCAAAAAAATACGGGAGGCCTACAATGAGCAGTTCTTC. Amino acids: CASSKKIREAYNEQFF.